These 21 T cell receptor beta chains originate from one sample sequenced in a study of cytomegalovirus exposure and HLA in healthy donors. PCR primers comprised 60 Vbeta and 13 Jbeta primers. The table came from immunoSEQ multiplex PCR; TCRdb's copy has only in-frame clones and leaves some out. The data show around 130,000 clones, approximately 72% seen once. The sequenced sample was PBMCs. The receptor set was obtained from a human donor in good health.

This rearrangement joins TRBV19 to TRBJ2-1, with 9 bases aligning to TRBD1. V gave up 1 base and J gave up 9 bases; unmatched junction bases: 13. The germline V gene has CDR1 LNHDA and CDR2 SQIVND (reference sequence). The CDR3 length is 17 residues. CDR3 bases: TGTGCCAGTAGTATAGGGGCTACAGGGGGCCCGAGCAGTGAGCAGTTCTTC. Translating gives CASSIGATGGPSSEQFF.

The rearrangement joins TRBV5-1 to TRBJ2-7; TRBD1 matches 11 bases. Looked up from germline, CDR1 is SGHRS and CDR2 is YFSETQ. The CDR3 is 15 amino acids. Germline trimming cut 5 bases from V and 3 bases from J; bases unmatched to any gene: 7. The CDR3 region is CASRVVGTGGYEQYF. In DNA, the CDR3 is TGCGCCAGCAGGGTTGTCGGGACAGGGGGCTACGAGCAGTACTTC.

The chain recombines TRBV7-2 with TRBJ2-2; a weak D match, TRBD1 (7 bases). The germline V and J ends were trimmed by 5 bases and 2 bases, with 15 bases remaining between them. There are 16 residues in the CDR3. Per the germline V gene, CDR1 is SGHTA and CDR2 is FQGNSA. DNA for the CDR3: TGTGCCAGCAGCACCCGCAGGGGGGCCAACACCGGGGAGCTGTTTTTT. It is translated as CASSTRRGANTGELFF.

This clone turned up a few times. Additional DNA sequences in this sample encode the identical CDR3. The J gene is TRBJ2-1, the V gene TRBV11-2, with D perhaps TRBD1 (5 bases). There are 15 residues in the CDR3. CDR1 is SGHAT and CDR2 is FQNNGV in the germline V gene. V lost 1 base and J 2 bases, leaving 9 bases between the germline ends. DNA of the CDR3: TGTGCCAGCAGCTTAGGGGGCCCTACCTACAATGAGCAGTTCTTC. Translated: CASSLGGPTYNEQFF.

A single count supports this clone. The chain employs TRBV11-2 and TRBJ2-7; 10 bases are shared with TRBD2. Germline assignment: CDR1 SGHAT and CDR2 FQNNGV. CDR3 size: 15 residues. The ends lost 6 bases at V and 3 bases at J; junction bases unmatched: 8. The CDR3 bases are TGTGCCAGCAGGGAGATTAGCGGGAGGTTCTACGAGCAGTACTTC. Protein sequence: CASREISGRFYEQYF.

In this sample, this clone turned up once. This chain connects TRBV7-9 to TRBJ2-3, with 7 bases identical to TRBD2. With V trimmed by 1 base and J by 0 bases, 1 base remained unmatched. Per germline, CDR1 SEHNR and CDR2 FQNEAQ (reference sequence). The CDR3 totals 15 residues. The CDR3 DNA follows: TGTGCCAGCAGCTTAGGTAGCGGGAGCACAGATACGCAGTATTTT. This sequence encodes CASSLGSGSTDTQYF.

The genes are TRBV30 and TRBJ1-6, with D perhaps TRBD1 (5 bases). This CDR3 is 15 amino acids long. V was shortened by 0 bases and J by 8 bases, with 14 bases between the two germline ends. CDR1 is GTSNPN, CDR2 SVGIG, per germline (reference sequence). CDR3 protein: CAWSVPGLVDSPLHF. The CDR3 DNA reads TGTGCCTGGAGTGTTCCGGGACTGGTTGATTCACCCCTCCACTTT.

This clone was seen more than once but under ten times. The CDR3 sequence: CASSLEASGGNQPQHF. CDR3 sequence (DNA): TGTGCCAGCTCACTCGAGGCATCGGGGGGCAATCAGCCCCAGCATTTT. The rearrangement links TRBV18 to TRBJ1-5; maybe TRBD1 (5 bases). This CDR3 has 16 amino acids. From germline, CDR1 is KGHSH and CDR2 LQKENI. V shed 4 bases and J shed 2 bases, with 15 bases lying between them.

This chain uses TRBV6-5 with TRBJ2-7; TRBD1 aligns across 9 bases. This CDR3 has 15 residues. Germline CDR1 MNHEY, CDR2 SVGAGI. V dropped 6 bases and J dropped 5; count of bases not matched to a gene: 11. CDR3 in DNA: TGTGCCAGCAGAAAGGCCCGGGACAGGGACCACGAGCAGTACTTC. Translation: CASRKARDRDHEQYF.

The genes are TRBV19 and TRBJ2-7; 9 nucleotides match TRBD2. V lost 5 bases, J lost 0 bases, and 8 bases stayed unmatched. This CDR3 is 16 amino acids long. CDR1 LNHDA and CDR2 SQIVND come from the germline V gene (reference sequence). The CDR3 loop is CASSETGTSSSYEQYF. CDR3 bases: TGTGCCAGTAGTGAGACCGGGACTAGCAGCTCCTACGAGCAGTACTTC.

The chain has TRBV4-1 and TRBJ2-5; the match to TRBD1 covers 10 bases. This CDR3 spans 13 amino acids. Trimming at V came to 4 bases and at J to 4 bases, leaving 0 bases not matched to a gene. The germline CDR1 and CDR2 sequences are MGHRA and YSYEKL. This CDR3 is CASSRDRGETQYF. The CDR3 bases are TGCGCCAGCAGCCGGGACAGGGGAGAGACCCAGTACTTC.

The genes are TRBV2 and TRBJ1-6; weak D call: TRBD1 (5 bases). Germline CDR1 SNHLY, CDR2 FYNNEI. Deletions cut 4 bases from V and 6 bases from J, with 10 bases between. This CDR3 region has 14 residues. This CDR3 reads CASSADSSNSPLHF. Here the CDR3 DNA reads TGTGCCAGCAGTGCCGACAGTTCTAATTCACCCCTCCACTTT.

This clone was seen a few times. The chain couples TRBV25-1 to TRBJ2-4, with 9 nucleotides matching TRBD1. Germline trimming cut 5 bases from V and 1 base from J; bases unmatched to any gene: 6. The CDR3 consists of 16 residues. Germline CDR1 MGHDK, CDR2 SYGVNS. The CDR3 DNA sequence: TGTGCCAGCAGTTCGGGACAGGGATCGGCCAAAAACATTCAGTACTTC. It yields the protein CASSSGQGSAKNIQYF.

The CDR3 is CAWSSSGVSGTDTQYF. CDR3 coding DNA: TGTGCCTGGAGTTCTAGCGGGGTTTCCGGCACAGATACGCAGTATTTT. The chain carries TRBV30 and TRBJ2-3; 9 nucleotides line up with TRBD2. The CDR3 has 16 residues. With V trimmed by 2 bases and J by 1 base, 7 bases remained unmatched. Germline-derived CDR1 and CDR2 are GTSNPN and SVGIG (reference sequence).

The chain uses TRBV19 and TRBJ1-5; D ambiguous. The CDR3 runs 12 residues. V was cut by 7 bases and J by 6 bases, with 10 bases left in between. The germline V gene encodes CDR1 LNHDA and CDR2 SQIVND (reference sequence). In DNA form, the CDR3 reads TGTGCCAGTAACGACGCGGGTCAGCCCCAGCATTTT. It codes for CASNDAGQPQHF.

The V gene is TRBV28, the J gene TRBJ1-6; 12 nucleotides align to TRBD1. Germline V lookup: CDR1 MDHEN, CDR2 SYDVKM. This CDR3 spans 18 amino acids. Trimming cost V 1 base and J 10 bases; bases outside gene matches: 11. The CDR3 sequence: CASSLFAGTGGLGSPLHF. In nucleotides, the CDR3 is TGTGCCAGCAGTTTATTCGCCGGGACAGGGGGCTTGGGGTCACCCCTCCACTTT.

This CDR3 reads CASSISLHARETQYF. CDR3 DNA sequence: TGTGCCAGTAGTATCTCCCTTCATGCCCGGGAGACCCAGTACTTC. This chain connects TRBV19 to TRBJ2-5; D gene ambiguous. The CDR3 is 15 amino acids. Germline CDR1 reads LNHDA; CDR2 reads SQIVND (reference sequence). Trimming removed 3 bases from V and 5 bases from J, with 16 bases in between.

This clone was observed once. The rearrangement joins TRBV25-1 to TRBJ1-3; D is undetermined. Per the germline V gene, CDR1 is MGHDK and CDR2 is SYGVNS. The CDR3 sequence is 15 residues long. V dropped 4 bases and J dropped 0 bases, with 10 bases sitting between them. CDR3 DNA: TGTGCCAGCAGTGGTCGGGAATTCTCTGGAAACACCATATATTTT. Translating gives CASSGREFSGNTIYF.

The rearrangement links TRBV2 to TRBJ1-4; 7 bases align to TRBD1. Germline assignment: CDR1 SNHLY and CDR2 FYNNEI. V lost 7 bases and J lost 8; bases outside the gene matches: 13. The CDR3 length is 15 residues. CDR3 loop: CASNRRGQGDEKLFF. CDR3 in DNA: TGTGCCAGCAACCGAAGGGGGCAGGGAGACGAAAAACTGTTTTTT.

The chain has TRBV7-6 and TRBJ2-7, with D perhaps TRBD2 (5 bases). The length of the CDR3 is 17 residues. Germline V gene lookup returns CDR1 SGHVS and CDR2 FNYEAQ. The V gene lost 4 bases and the J gene lost 0 bases, with 19 bases spanning the gap. The CDR3 here is CASSSNTRGPSSYEQYF. The CDR3 DNA reads TGTGCCAGCAGCTCAAATACTCGGGGTCCGAGCTCCTACGAGCAGTACTTC.

This clone was detected a few times. The gene calls are TRBV28 and TRBJ2-7, with TRBD1 matching over 8 bases. The J segment lost 2 bases and the V segment lost 6 bases, leaving 9 bases of the junction unmatched. Per the germline V gene, CDR1 is MDHEN and CDR2 is SYDVKM. The CDR3 loop spans 15 amino acids. The CDR3 coding sequence is TGTGCCAGCAGCCCGCCGGGACAGGACCCCTACGAGCAGTACTTC. Its translation is CASSPPGQDPYEQYF.